Listed here are 12 T cell receptor beta chains from one sample, sequenced in a study of T cell changes during pregnancy in multiple sclerosis. TCRdb's copy holds only in-frame clones and misses some; the assay was immunoSEQ multiplex PCR. The sample records roughly 45,000 clones, about 91% being singletons. The material sequenced was CD8+ T cells from peripheral blood mononuclear cells, taken after pregnancy. Every receptor here comes from a female donor with multiple sclerosis, enrolled in a pregnancy study.

The chain combines TRBV11-2 with TRBJ2-1, with D uncertain. Germline-derived CDR1 and CDR2 are SGHAT and FQNNGV. The V and J ends lost 1 base and 0 bases respectively, with 13 bases between them. This CDR3 is built from 17 residues. The DNA for the CDR3 is TGTGCCAGCAGCTTAGCCGCAGTCCTCAGCTCCTACAATGAGCAGTTCTTC. It codes for CASSLAAVLSSYNEQFF. The full variable domain, rest sourced from reference TRBV11-2 and TRBJ2-1, is EAGVAQSPRYKIIEKRQSVAFWCNPISGHATLYWYQQILGQGPKLLIQFQNNGVVDDSQLPKDRFSAERLKGVDSTLKIQPAKLEDSAVYLCASSLAAVLSSYNEQFFGPGTRLTVL.

V usage is TRBV10-3 and J usage is TRBJ2-2, with 7 bases matching TRBD2. J lost 2 bases, V lost 6 bases, and 3 bases had no gene match. CDR1 and CDR2 from the germline V gene are ENHRY and SYGVKD. The CDR3 spans 14 residues. The CDR3 DNA follows: TGTGCCATCAGGGGGGGGTATAACACCGGGGAGCTGTTTTTT. It encodes CAIRGGYNTGELFF.

The chain couples TRBV2 to TRBJ2-1; D possibly corresponds to TRBD2 (6 bases). The CDR3 extends over 16 amino acids. Germline V lookup: CDR1 SNHLY, CDR2 FYNNEI. The germline V and J ends were trimmed by 6 bases and 0 bases, with 15 bases remaining between them. As DNA, the CDR3 is TGTGCCAGCAGCCCACACGTTAGCGGCTCCTACAATGAGCAGTTCTTC. This sequence encodes CASSPHVSGSYNEQFF.

The chain joins TRBV6-5 to TRBJ1-5; 7 nucleotides align to TRBD1. The V segment lost 2 bases and the J segment 4 bases; nucleotides outside the gene matches: 5. The germline CDR1 and CDR2 sequences are MNHEY and SVGAGI. The CDR3 is 15 amino acids. CDR3 residues: CASSYIWDRNQPQHF. CDR3 coding DNA: TGTGCCAGCAGTTACATTTGGGACAGAAATCAGCCCCAGCATTTT.

The chain has TRBV7-6 and TRBJ1-4; TRBD1 matches at 8 bases. Germline assignment: CDR1 SGHVS and CDR2 FNYEAQ. Trimming cost V 5 bases and J 12 bases; bases outside gene matches: 11. The CDR3 loop spans 14 amino acids. CDR3 amino acids: CASSPGQGQHQLFF. CDR3 sequence (DNA): TGTGCCAGCAGCCCTGGACAGGGACAGCATCAACTGTTTTTT.

The chain has TRBV29-1 and TRBJ2-5; D not certain. The CDR3 is 16 residues long. CDR1 SQVTM and CDR2 ANQGSEA come from the germline V gene. Trimming left V 0 bases short and J 1 base short, with 15 bases between. CDR3 nucleotide sequence: TGCAGCGTTGAAGACTCGGCACCGGGTAGCCAAGAGACCCAGTACTTC. Translating it yields CSVEDSAPGSQETQYF.

V gene TRBV5-4 combines with J gene TRBJ1-1, with D possibly being TRBD1 (6 bases). The CDR3 extends over 13 amino acids. Looked up from germline, CDR1 is SGHNT and CDR2 is YYREEE (reference sequence). V lost 2 bases and J lost 3, with 8 bases in between. The CDR3 loop is CASSFNRDTEAFF. The CDR3 region has the DNA TGTGCCAGCAGCTTTAACAGGGACACTGAAGCTTTCTTT.

V gene TRBV27 combines with J gene TRBJ2-2; D possibly corresponds to TRBD2 (5 bases). CDR3 length equals 16 residues. V lost 5 bases, J lost 5 bases, and 18 bases lay in between. CDR1 and CDR2 (germline): MNHEY, SMNVEV (reference sequence). This CDR3 is CASSTILTTPTGELFF. CDR3 sequence (DNA): TGTGCCAGCAGTACAATTTTGACTACCCCAACCGGGGAGCTGTTTTTT.

The chain joins TRBV27 to TRBJ1-1; D ambiguous. This CDR3 contains 14 residues. Germline V gene data show CDR1 as MNHEY and CDR2 as SMNVEV (reference sequence). Trimming removed 3 bases from V and 5 bases from J, with 13 bases in between. The CDR3 is CASSFSGWGTEAFF. The CDR3 DNA reads as TGTGCCAGCAGTTTCTCGGGGTGGGGAACTGAAGCTTTCTTT.

This chain links TRBV6-1 with TRBJ2-7; TRBD1 agrees at 8 bases. Germline loops: CDR1 MNHNS, CDR2 SASEGT. The CDR3 is 15 amino acids. The J segment lost 2 bases and the V segment lost 2 bases, leaving 5 bases of the junction unmatched. The CDR3 loop reads CASSELGQETYEQYF. For the CDR3, the DNA is TGTGCCAGCAGTGAATTGGGACAGGAAACCTACGAGCAGTACTTC.

The CDR3 loop is CASNDRAEAFF. In DNA, the CDR3 is TGTGCCAGCAATGACAGGGCGGAAGCTTTCTTT. V and J are TRBV28 and TRBJ1-1; TRBD1 matches 7 bases. Germline V gene lookup returns CDR1 MDHEN and CDR2 SYDVKM. The length of the CDR3 is 11 residues. The V segment lost 7 bases and the J segment 8 bases; nucleotides outside the gene matches: 4.

The rearrangement uses TRBV6-1 and TRBJ2-6; D unresolved. V lost 1 base and J 5 bases, leaving 3 bases between the germline ends. Germline-derived CDR1 and CDR2 are MNHNS and SASEGT. This CDR3 has 13 amino acids. The CDR3 loop is CASSEDRANVLTF. The CDR3 nucleotides are TGTGCCAGCAGTGAAGACAGGGCCAACGTCCTGACTTTC.